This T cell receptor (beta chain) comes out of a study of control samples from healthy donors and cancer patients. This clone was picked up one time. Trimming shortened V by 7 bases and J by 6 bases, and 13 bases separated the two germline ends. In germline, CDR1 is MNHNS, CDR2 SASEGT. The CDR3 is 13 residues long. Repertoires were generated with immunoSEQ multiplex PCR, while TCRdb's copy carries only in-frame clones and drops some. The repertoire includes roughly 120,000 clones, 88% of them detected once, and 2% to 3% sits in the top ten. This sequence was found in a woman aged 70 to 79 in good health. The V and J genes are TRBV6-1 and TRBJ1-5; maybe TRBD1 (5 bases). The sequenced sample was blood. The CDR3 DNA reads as TGTGCCAGCATAAGGGGTTTGGGTCAGCCCCAGCATTTT. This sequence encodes CASIRGLGQPQHF.